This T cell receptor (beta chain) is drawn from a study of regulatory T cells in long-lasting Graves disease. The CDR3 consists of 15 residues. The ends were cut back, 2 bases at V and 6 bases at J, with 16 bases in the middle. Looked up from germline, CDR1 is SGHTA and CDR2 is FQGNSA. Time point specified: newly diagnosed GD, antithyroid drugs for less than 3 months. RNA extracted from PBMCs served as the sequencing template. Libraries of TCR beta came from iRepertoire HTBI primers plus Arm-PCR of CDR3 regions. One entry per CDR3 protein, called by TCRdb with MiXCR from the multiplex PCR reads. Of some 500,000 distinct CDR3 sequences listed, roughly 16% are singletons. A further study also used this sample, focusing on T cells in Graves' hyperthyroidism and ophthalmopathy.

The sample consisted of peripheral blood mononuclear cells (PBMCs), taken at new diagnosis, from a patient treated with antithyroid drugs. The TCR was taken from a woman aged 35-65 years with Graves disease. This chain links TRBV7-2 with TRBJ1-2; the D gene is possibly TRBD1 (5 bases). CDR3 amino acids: CASSLRAGFLDGYTF. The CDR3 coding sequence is TGTGCCAGCAGCTTAAGAGCAGGGTTCTTGGATGGCTACACCTTC. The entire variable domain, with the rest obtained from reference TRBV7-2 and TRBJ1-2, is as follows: GAGVSQSPSNKVTEKGKDVELRCDPISGHTALYWYRQSLGQGLEFLIYFQGNSAPDKSGLPSDRFSAERTGGSVSTLTIQRTQQEDSAVYLCASSLRAGFLDGYTFGSGTRLTVV.